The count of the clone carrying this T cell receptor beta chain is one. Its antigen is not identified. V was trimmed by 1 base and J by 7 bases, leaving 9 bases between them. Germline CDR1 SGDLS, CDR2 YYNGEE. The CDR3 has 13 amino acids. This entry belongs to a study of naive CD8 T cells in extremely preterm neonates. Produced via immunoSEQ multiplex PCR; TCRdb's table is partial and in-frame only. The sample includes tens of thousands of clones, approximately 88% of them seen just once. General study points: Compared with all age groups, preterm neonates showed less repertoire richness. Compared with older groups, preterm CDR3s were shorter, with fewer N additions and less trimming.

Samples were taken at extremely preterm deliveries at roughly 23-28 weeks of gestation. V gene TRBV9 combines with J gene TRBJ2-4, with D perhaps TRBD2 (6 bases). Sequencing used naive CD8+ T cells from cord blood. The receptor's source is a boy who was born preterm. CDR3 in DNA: TGTGCCAGCAGCGTAAGTGGGGGGAACATTCAGTACTTC. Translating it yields CASSVSGGNIQYF.